This T cell receptor (beta chain) was sequenced during a study of blood T cell repertoires in COVID-19. Background on the study: Collection of acute and convalescent COVID-19 samples took place in the United States, Italy and Spain. PBMCs, B-cell-depleted T cells, or T cells provided the cDNA or gDNA that made up the material.

Authors' processing steps: The assay estimated nucleated cells by amplifying reference gene primers. Sequenced by immunoSEQ multiplex PCR; TCRdb stores in-frame clones only, minus some. The V and J calls and clone size were taken over from that table, and D and trimming were inferred from the DNA. Of hundreds of thousands of clones listed, about 90% are singletons. Germline V lookup: CDR1 ENHRY, CDR2 SYGVKD. The CDR3 is 15 residues long. Between the trimmed V and J ends, which lost 2 bases and 0 bases, there was a span of 11 bases. This receptor was identified in a man aged 18-30 years with active or convalescent COVID-19. Input material: peripheral blood. V gene TRBV10-3 combines with J gene TRBJ2-7; D call uncertain. The CDR3: CAISELAESSYEQYF. The CDR3 DNA reads as TGTGCCATCAGTGAGCTTGCGGAAAGCTCCTACGAGCAGTACTTC.